This T cell receptor (beta chain) is from a study of blood T cells in healthy people across ages. Study conclusions and caveats: Among long-lived donors, naive CD4+ cells were more numerous and diversity higher than in aged donors.

PBMCs, at least 7 million per sample, were isolated. Total RNA extraction produced at least 6 micrograms (per sample) for the study. Germline CDR1 and CDR2: LGHDT and YNNKEL (reference sequence). There are 16 residues in the CDR3. The ends were cut back, 0 bases at V and 4 bases at J, with 15 bases in the middle. As to this clonotype: Its target is unknown.

PCR was performed a second time for roughly 7 to 12 cycles using a sample-barcoded 5' primer and a J-beta primer mix. TCRdb ran MiXCR on the 5' RACE reads and lists one entry per CDR3 protein. Here the sample spans over a million distinct CDR3 sequences, 59% being singletons. V gene TRBV3-1 combines with J gene TRBJ1-2; maybe TRBD1 (6 bases). The sequence came from a man younger than 35 in good health. The sequenced sample consisted of blood. The CDR3 sequence is CASSQDRGPLPYGYTF. The DNA for the CDR3 is TGTGCCAGCAGCCAAGACAGGGGCCCATTACCCTATGGCTACACCTTC.